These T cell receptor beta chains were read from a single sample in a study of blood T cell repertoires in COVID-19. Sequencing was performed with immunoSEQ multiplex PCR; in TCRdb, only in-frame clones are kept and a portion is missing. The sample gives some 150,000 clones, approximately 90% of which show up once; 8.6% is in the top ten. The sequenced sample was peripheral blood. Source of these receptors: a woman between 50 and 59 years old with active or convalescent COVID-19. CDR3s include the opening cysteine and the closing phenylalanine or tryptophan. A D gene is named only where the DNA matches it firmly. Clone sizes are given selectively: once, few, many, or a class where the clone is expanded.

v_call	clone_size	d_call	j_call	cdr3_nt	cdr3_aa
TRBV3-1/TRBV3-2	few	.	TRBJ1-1	TGTGCCAGCAGACCGACGGGGTACACTGAAGCTTTCTTT	CASRPTGYTEAFF
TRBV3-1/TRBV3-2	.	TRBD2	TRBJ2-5	TGTGCCAGCAGCCAATTTAGCGGGGGTGAGACCCAGTACTTC	CASSQFSGGETQYF
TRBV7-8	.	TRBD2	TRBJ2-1	TGTGCCAGCAGCGCCCGACTAGCGGGTAACAATGAGCAGTTCTTC	CASSARLAGNNEQFF
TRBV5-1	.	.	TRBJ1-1	TGCGCCAGCCGTTTTAATGAGGGCACTGAAGCTTTCTTT	CASRFNEGTEAFF
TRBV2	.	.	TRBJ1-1	TGTGCCAGCAGTGGGCAAATGAACACTGAAGCTTTCTTT	CASSGQMNTEAFF
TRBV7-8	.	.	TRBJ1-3	TGTGCCAGCAGCTTCGCCGAGTCTGGAAACACCATATATTTT	CASSFAESGNTIYF
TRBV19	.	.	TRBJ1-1	TGTGCCAGTAGTATGCCAGGCTTGAACACTGAAGCTTTCTTT	CASSMPGLNTEAFF
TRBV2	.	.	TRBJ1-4	TGTGCCAGCAGTGAAGCCTCCCGTGTTGAAAAACTGTTTTTT	CASSEASRVEKLFF
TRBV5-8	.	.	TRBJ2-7	TGTGCTAGCAGATTCGGCAGCCGCGACACCTACGAGCAGTACTTC	CASRFGSRDTYEQYF
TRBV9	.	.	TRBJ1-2	TGTGCCAGCAGCGTAGGGGGAGGGGAAGGCTACACCTTC	CASSVGGGEGYTF
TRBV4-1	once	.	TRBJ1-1	TGCGCCAGCAGCCAAGAAATAACGACAGGCCGAGAAGCTTTCTTT	CASSQEITTGREAFF
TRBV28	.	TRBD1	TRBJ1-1	TGTGCCAGCAGACCCAGGGGGTACGGGAACACTGAAGCTTTCTTT	CASRPRGYGNTEAFF
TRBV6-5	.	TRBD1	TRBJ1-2	TGTGCCAGCAGTTTTCCGGGACAGGGTTCGCGTGGCTACACCTTC	CASSFPGQGSRGYTF
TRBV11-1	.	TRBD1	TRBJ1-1	TGTGCCAGCAGCTTTGGACAGGGGGGGGCTGAAGCTTTCTTT	CASSFGQGGAEAFF
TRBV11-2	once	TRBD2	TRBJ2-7	TGTGCCAGCAGCTTAGGGGGAACTAGCGGCTCCTACGAGCAGTACTTC	CASSLGGTSGSYEQYF
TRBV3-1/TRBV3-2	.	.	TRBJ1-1	TGTGCCAGCAGCCAAGATTCGGGGTATACTGAAGCTTTCTTT	CASSQDSGYTEAFF
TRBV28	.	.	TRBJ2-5	TGTGCCAGCACCGTCGCGTACCAAGAGACCCAGTACTTC	CASTVAYQETQYF
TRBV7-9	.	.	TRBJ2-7	TGTGCCAGCAGCTTCTGGTGGAGCTCCTACGAGCAGTACTTC	CASSFWWSSYEQYF
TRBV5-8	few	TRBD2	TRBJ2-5	TGTGCCAGCAGCTCAGAGGGGACTACACAAACCTACCGAGGCGGGGAGACCCAGTACTTC	CASSSEGTTQTYRGGETQYF
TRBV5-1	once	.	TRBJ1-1	TGCGCCAGCAGCTTGGTGGACTGGGAAACTGAAGCTTTCTTT	CASSLVDWETEAFF
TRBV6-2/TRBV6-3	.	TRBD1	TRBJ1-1	TGTGCCAGCAGTTACCGATTGGGGACAGTCAACACTGAAGCTTTCTTT	CASSYRLGTVNTEAFF
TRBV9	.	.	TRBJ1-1	TGTGCCACACAACCGGCGGCGCCGGGGTGGAACACTGAAGCTTTCTTT	CATQPAAPGWNTEAFF
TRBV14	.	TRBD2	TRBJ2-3	TGTGCCAGCAGCCAATCGGGACTAGAGATTAGCACAGATACGCAGTATTTT	CASSQSGLEISTDTQYF
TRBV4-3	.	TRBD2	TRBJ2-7	TGCGCCAGCAGCCAGGGTCTAGCGGGAGATGGGGAGCAGTACTTC	CASSQGLAGDGEQYF
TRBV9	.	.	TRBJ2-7	TGTGCCAGAGAGTACGAGCAGTACTTC	CAREYEQYF
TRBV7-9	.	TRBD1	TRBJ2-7	TGTGCCAGCAGCCCCCGGGACAGGGCCCCCTACGAGCAGTACTTC	CASSPRDRAPYEQYF
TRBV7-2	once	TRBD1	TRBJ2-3	TGTGCCAGCAGCCAGGGGGCCTGGGATACGCAGTATTTT	CASSQGAWDTQYF
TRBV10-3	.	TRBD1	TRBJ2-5	TGTGCCATCAGTGAGAGGCAGGGGGCAGGAGAGACCCAGTACTTC	CAISERQGAGETQYF
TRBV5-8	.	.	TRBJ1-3	TGTGCCAGCAGCCTCGTCTCTGGAAACACCATATATTTT	CASSLVSGNTIYF
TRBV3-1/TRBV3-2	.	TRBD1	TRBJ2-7	TGTGCCAGCAGCCACACCTACAGGGGGGACTCCGAGCAGTACTTC	CASSHTYRGDSEQYF
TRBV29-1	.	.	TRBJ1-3	TGCAGCGTCTCCCAGGGTTCTGGAAACACCATATATTTT	CSVSQGSGNTIYF
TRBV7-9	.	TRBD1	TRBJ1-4	TGTGCCAGCAGCTTAGCCTGGACAGGGAGCGGTGAAAAACTGTTTTTT	CASSLAWTGSGEKLFF
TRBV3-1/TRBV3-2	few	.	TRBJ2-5	TGTGCCAGCAACCTACAGGGCGGCTTAGAGACCCAGTACTTC	CASNLQGGLETQYF
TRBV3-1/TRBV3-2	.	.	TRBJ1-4	TGTGCCAGCAGCCCACAGGGTTCCCATGAAAAACTGTTTTTT	CASSPQGSHEKLFF
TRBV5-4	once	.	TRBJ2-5	TGTGCCAGCAGCTTGCTCCAAGAGACCCAGTACTTC	CASSLLQETQYF
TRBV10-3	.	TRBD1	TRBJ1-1	TGTGCCATCAAAAATCCACCGACGGAAAGGACAGGGAACACTGAAGCTTTCTTT	CAIKNPPTERTGNTEAFF
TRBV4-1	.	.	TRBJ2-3	TGCGCCAGCAGCCAAAATCAGGATACGCAGTATTTT	CASSQNQDTQYF
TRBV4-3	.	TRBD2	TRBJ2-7	TGCGCCAGCAGCCAAATCCTGCCCGGACTAGCGGGTTCCTACGAGCAGTACTTC	CASSQILPGLAGSYEQYF
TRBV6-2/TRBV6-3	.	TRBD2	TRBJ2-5	TGTGCCAGCAGTTACTCGAGGCTAGCGGGGGGGAAAGAGACCCAGTACTTC	CASSYSRLAGGKETQYF
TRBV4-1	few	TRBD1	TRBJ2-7	TGCGCCAGCAGCCCGGACAGGGCTTGGACCTACGAGCAGTACTTC	CASSPDRAWTYEQYF
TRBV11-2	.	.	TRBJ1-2	TGTGCCAGCAGCGAGAGTACGGCTGGGGACTTTTATGGCTACACCTTC	CASSESTAGDFYGYTF
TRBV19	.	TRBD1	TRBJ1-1	TGTGCCAGTAGTGGACAGGGTAATTATGCTGAAGCTTTCTTT	CASSGQGNYAEAFF
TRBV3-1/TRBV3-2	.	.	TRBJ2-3	TGTGCCAGCAGCCGTCGGGGGTTGCTCACAGATACGCAGTATTTT	CASSRRGLLTDTQYF
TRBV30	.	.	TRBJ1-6	TGTGCCTGGAGTGAACCAGGAACCCTTAATTCACCCCTCCACTTT	CAWSEPGTLNSPLHF
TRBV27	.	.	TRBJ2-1	TGTGCCAGCAGTAAATCCCCCTATGAGCAGTTCTTC	CASSKSPYEQFF
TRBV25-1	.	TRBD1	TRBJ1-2	TGTGCCAGCAGGACAGGGGGCGTAGGAAACTATGGCTACACCTTC	CASRTGGVGNYGYTF
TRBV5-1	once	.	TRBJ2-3	TGCGCCAGCAGCTTGATTACTCGAGATAGCACAGATACGCAGTATTTT	CASSLITRDSTDTQYF
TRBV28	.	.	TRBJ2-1	TGTGCCAGCAGTTCCAGACTAGGTCGCGACTACAATGAGCAGTTCTTC	CASSSRLGRDYNEQFF
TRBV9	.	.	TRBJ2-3	TGTGCCAGCAGCTCTCACCCGGGAGAGGTAACAGATACGCAGTATTTT	CASSSHPGEVTDTQYF
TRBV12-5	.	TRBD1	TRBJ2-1	TGTGCTAGTGGCAGGACAGGGGGACTTCTTGAGCAGTTCTTC	CASGRTGGLLEQFF
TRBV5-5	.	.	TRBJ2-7	TGTGCCAGCAGCTCGAGGACAGGGCGGGGGCCCTACGAGCAGTACTTC	CASSSRTGRGPYEQYF
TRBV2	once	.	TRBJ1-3	TGTGCCAGCAGTGTGGGGGGATCTGGAAACACCATATATTTT	CASSVGGSGNTIYF
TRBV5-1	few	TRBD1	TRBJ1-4	TGCGCCAGCAGCTCGACAGGGGGTGTGAGTGAAAAACTGTTTTTT	CASSSTGGVSEKLFF
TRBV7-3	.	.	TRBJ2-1	TGTGCCAGCAGCCCAAGCTGGGGGGAGAATGAGCAGTTCTTC	CASSPSWGENEQFF